This T cell receptor beta chain derives from a study of cytomegalovirus exposure and HLA in healthy donors. Findings and limits, study-wide: According to the study, 180 or so TCR beta chains were cytomegalovirus-associated.

The PCR was carried out with 60 Vbeta primers and 13 Jbeta primers. Some clones are missing from TCRdb's copy, which holds only in-frame ones; the method was immunoSEQ multiplex PCR. The sample contains around 140,000 clones, 60% to 80% of which appear only once. Concerning this clone itself: Antigen: not known.

In germline, CDR1 is SGHAT, CDR2 FQNNGV. With 4 bases removed from V and 10 bases from J, the gap between germline ends came to 22 bases. The CDR3 consists of 15 residues. The genes are TRBV11-2 and TRBJ1-1, with D tentatively TRBD1 (6 bases). The receptor comes from a man between 45 and 60 years old in good health and CMV-seropositive. Sequences were obtained from PBMCs. The chain's CDR3 is CASSSQGSSLNRAFF. CDR3 nucleotide sequence: TGTGCCAGCAGCTCCCAGGGGAGCTCCCTGAATCGAGCTTTCTTT.